Here is one T cell receptor (beta chain) with its context. Its specificity is unknown. With 1 base clipped from V and 3 bases from J, the junction kept 8 bases outside the gene matches. From germline, CDR1 is SGHTA and CDR2 FQGNSA. This CDR3 spans 18 amino acids. Clones were sequenced by immunoSEQ multiplex PCR, and TCRdb holds only the in-frame ones, with some missing. The table shows more than 95,000 clones, with approximately 93% occurring only once. The sample originates from a study of graft-versus-host responses after intestinal transplantation. Study as a whole: For approximately three years after anti-thymocyte globulin induction, all recipients took tacrolimus and steroids. Study-wide points: Present in recipient marrow, GvH clones included some that appeared first in ileum or blood.

The chain is built from TRBV7-2 and TRBJ2-7; TRBD2 agrees at 14 bases. This material consisted of unstimulated CD8+ T cells sorted from spleen or lymph node cells, taken before intestinal transplant. The source of this sequence is a human donor who received an intestinal transplant. The CDR3 DNA sequence: TGTGCCAGCAGCTTAGGGACTAGCGGGGGGCCGGGGGGCTACGAGCAGTACTTC. Translating gives CASSLGTSGGPGGYEQYF.